This T cell receptor beta chain is drawn from a study of sequential checkpoint blockade in melanoma. Assay used: immunoSEQ multiplex PCR; TCRdb lists only in-frame clones, some missing. The repertoire holds just over 15,000 clones, with approximately 80% as singletons. Treatment defined: randomized to nivolumab then ipilimumab (arm A) or the reverse (arm B). Live CD3+CD8+ CD19− CD56− cells were sorted from PBMCs. V lost 6 bases and J lost 4, with 15 bases in between. This CDR3 contains 14 residues. Germline V CDR1 and CDR2: MNHEY, SMNVEV (reference sequence). This receptor was identified in a human donor with melanoma. The chain uses TRBV27 and TRBJ1-2, with D unresolved. Sequences were derived from CD8+ T cells sorted from blood (inferred from file names), sampled from a patient given nivolumab and ipilimumab in sequence. CDR3 sequence: CASSSTRGTYGYTF. The CDR3 region has the DNA TGTGCCAGCAGCTCAACCCGAGGAACCTATGGCTACACCTTC.